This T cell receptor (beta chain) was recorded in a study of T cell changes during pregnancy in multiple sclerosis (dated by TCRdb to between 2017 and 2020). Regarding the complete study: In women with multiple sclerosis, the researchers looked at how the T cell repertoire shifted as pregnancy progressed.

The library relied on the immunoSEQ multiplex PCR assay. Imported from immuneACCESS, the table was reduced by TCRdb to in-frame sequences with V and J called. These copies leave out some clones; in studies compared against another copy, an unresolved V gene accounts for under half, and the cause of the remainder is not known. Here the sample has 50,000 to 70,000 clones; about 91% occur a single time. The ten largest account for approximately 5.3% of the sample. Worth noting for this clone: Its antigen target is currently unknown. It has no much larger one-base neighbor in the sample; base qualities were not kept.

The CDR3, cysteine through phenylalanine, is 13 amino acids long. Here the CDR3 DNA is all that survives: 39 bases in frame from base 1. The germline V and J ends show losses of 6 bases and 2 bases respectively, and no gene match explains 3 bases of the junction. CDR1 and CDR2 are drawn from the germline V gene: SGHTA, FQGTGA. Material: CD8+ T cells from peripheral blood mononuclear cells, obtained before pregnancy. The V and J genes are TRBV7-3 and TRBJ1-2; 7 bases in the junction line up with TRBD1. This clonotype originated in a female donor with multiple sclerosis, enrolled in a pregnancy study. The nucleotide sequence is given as TGTGCCAGCAGTCCGGGACAGAACTATGGCTACACCTTC. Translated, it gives CASSPGQNYGYTF.